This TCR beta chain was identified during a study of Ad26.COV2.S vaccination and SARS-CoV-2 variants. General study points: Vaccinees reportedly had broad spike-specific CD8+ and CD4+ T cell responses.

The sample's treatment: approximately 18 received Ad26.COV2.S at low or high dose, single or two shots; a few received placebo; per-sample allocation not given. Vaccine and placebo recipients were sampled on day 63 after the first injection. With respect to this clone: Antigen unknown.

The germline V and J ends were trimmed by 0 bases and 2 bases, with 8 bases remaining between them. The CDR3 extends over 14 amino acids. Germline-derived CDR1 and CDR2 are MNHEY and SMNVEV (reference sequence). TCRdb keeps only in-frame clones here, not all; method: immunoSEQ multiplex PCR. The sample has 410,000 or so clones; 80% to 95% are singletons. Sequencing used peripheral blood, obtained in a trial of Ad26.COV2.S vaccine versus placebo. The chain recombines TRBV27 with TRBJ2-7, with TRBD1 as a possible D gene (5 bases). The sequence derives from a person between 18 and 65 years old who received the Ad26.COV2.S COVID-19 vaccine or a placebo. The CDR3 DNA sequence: TGTGCCAGCAGTTTATCAGGGGCCCCCTACGAGCAGTACTTC. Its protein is CASSLSGAPYEQYF.